This passage covers 10 T cell receptor beta chains from one sample sequenced in a study of human T cells and chemical hapten exposure. TCRdb re-called the RACE reads through MiXCR, storing one row per CDR3 protein. The sample consists of about 400,000 distinct CDR3 sequences, more than 5% of them appearing once. Time point here: patch test 2, 6 weeks after DPC sensitization. Treatment noted: therapeutic diphenylcyclopropenone sensitization with weekly scalp DPC. The sequencing used whole blood, collected in connection with sensitization to the hapten diphenylcyclopropenone (DPC). These receptors originate from a woman aged 18-35 years with alopecia areata. Some clones in this sample may be carry-over from other donors' samples.

In its sample, this clonotype was seen many times. The V gene is TRBV5-1, the J gene TRBJ2-7; no clear D. This CDR3 is 12 amino acids long. Trimming stripped 3 bases from V and 3 bases from J, with 7 bases between. The germline V gene encodes CDR1 SGHRS and CDR2 YFSETQ. This CDR3 is CASSSTGYEQYF. CDR3 sequence (DNA): TGCGCCAGCAGCTCGACGGGCTACGAGCAGTACTTC.

The rearrangement links TRBV7-9 to TRBJ1-6; D is ambiguous. Trimming removed 2 bases from V and 8 bases from J, with 10 bases in between. The CDR3 runs 14 residues. CDR1 and CDR2 from the germline V gene are SEHNR and FQNEAQ (reference sequence). CDR3 DNA sequence: TGTGCCAGCAGCTTACCCCTAGAGGATTCACCCCTCCACTTT. Translated, it gives CASSLPLEDSPLHF.

A single count supports this clonotype. A read error is possible here, since a much larger clone lies one base away. The chain couples TRBV12-3 or TRBV12-4 to TRBJ1-2; weak D call: TRBD1 (6 bases). The CDR3 extends over 13 amino acids. The CDR3 nucleotides read TGTGACAGCAGTTTTGGACAGAACTATGGCTACACCTTC. Residues: CDSSFGQNYGYTF.

This clonotype was recorded at least ten times. The chain recombines TRBV28 with TRBJ1-2; tentative D call: TRBD1 (5 bases). The CDR3 consists of 14 residues. Trimming removed 5 bases at V and 6 bases at J, with 16 bases between. Germline V gives CDR1 MDHEN, CDR2 SYDVKM. The CDR3 nucleotides are TGTGCCAGCAGTCCCTACGGGACCCAAAATGGCTACACCTTC. Its translation is CASSPYGTQNGYTF.

There are many counts of this clonotype. The V gene is TRBV29-1, the J gene TRBJ2-7; D may correspond to TRBD1 or TRBD2 (7 bases each). The CDR3 is made up of 12 amino acids. CDR1 is SQVTM and CDR2 is ANQGSEA in the germline V gene. With 4 bases removed from V and 6 bases from J, the gap between germline ends came to 13 bases. CDR3 DNA: TGCAGCGTTGGGGCCAGGGGGGGCGAGCAGTACTTC. Translation gives CSVGARGGEQYF.

This clonotype was counted a few times. The rearrangement uses TRBV5-1 and TRBJ1-4; D remains unclear. Germline V gene sequence: CDR1 SGHRS, CDR2 YFSETQ. V dropped 5 bases and J dropped 0 bases, with 5 bases sitting between them. The CDR3 length is 13 residues. CDR3 region: CASRDPTNEKLFF. CDR3 nucleotides: TGCGCCAGCAGAGATCCAACTAATGAAAAACTGTTTTTT.

This sequence joins TRBV3-1 and TRBJ1-1, with TRBD1 as a possible D gene (5 bases). With 0 bases removed from V and 5 bases from J, the gap between germline ends came to 13 bases. The germline CDR1 and CDR2 sequences are LGHDT and YNNKEL (reference sequence). The CDR3 has 15 residues. DNA for the CDR3: TGTGCCAGCAGCCAAGATCCGGGTGAGGGGACTGAAGCTTTCTTT. Residues: CASSQDPGEGTEAFF.

V and J are TRBV7-9 and TRBJ2-2; no definite D call. Looked up from germline, CDR1 is SEHNR and CDR2 is FQNEAQ (reference sequence). Trimming stripped 2 bases from V and 7 bases from J, with 14 bases between. This CDR3 region has 15 residues. The CDR3 DNA sequence: TGTGCCAGCAGCTTAACCCCTGGCCGAGGCGGGGAGCTGTTTTTT. Encoded protein: CASSLTPGRGGELFF.

A few counts support this clonotype. This chain connects TRBV29-1 to TRBJ2-3; D is perhaps TRBD2 (5 bases). The CDR3 totals 17 residues. Trimming took off 0 bases at V and 2 bases at J, with 18 bases between the two ends. The germline CDR1 and CDR2 sequences are SQVTM and ANQGSEA. CDR3 coding DNA: TGCAGCGTTGAAGATGAGGTGAAGGGTCGGGACACAGATACGCAGTATTTT. Its protein is CSVEDEVKGRDTDTQYF.

At least ten counts were recorded for this clonotype. The V and J genes are TRBV7-9 and TRBJ2-3; 8 bases are shared with TRBD1. V shed 5 bases, J shed 7 bases, and the junction held 14 bases outside the gene matches. The length of the CDR3 is 16 residues. Germline CDR1 reads SEHNR; CDR2 reads FQNEAQ (reference sequence). This CDR3 reads CASSPLSVGQANTQYF. Written as DNA, the CDR3 is TGTGCCAGCAGCCCACTTTCTGTGGGACAGGCCAATACGCAGTATTTT.